These T cell receptor beta chains were read from a single sample in a study of OX40 agonist ivuxolimab in advanced cancers. Assay: immunoSEQ multiplex PCR; the TCRdb copy retains only in-frame clones and omits some. The table shows roughly 62,000 clones, with roughly 84% occurring only once. The material sequenced was CD4+ or CD8+ T cells sorted from blood, taken in a trial of the OX40 agonist ivuxolimab. The receptors here all came from an adult with an advanced solid tumor such as melanoma, head and neck, liver or kidney cancer. Both conserved end residues are part of each CDR3. The D gene is left open where the match is weak.

TRBJ1-1 | - | TRBV18 | TGTGCCAGCTCGTCGGGACAAATGAACACTGAAGCTTTCTTT | CASSSGQMNTEAFF
TRBJ1-6 | TRBD1 | TRBV25-1 | TGTGCCAGCAGTGCCTCCTCCGGGACAGGGGATAATTCACCCCTCCACTTT | CASSASSGTGDNSPLHF
TRBJ2-6 | TRBD1 | TRBV4-1 | TGCGCCAGCAGCCAACCCACAGGGGCTGGGGCCAACGTCCTGACTTTC | CASSQPTGAGANVLTF
TRBJ2-7 | TRBD2 | TRBV10-2 | TGCGCCAGCTCCAGAACTAGCGGGAACTCCTACGAGCAGTACTTC | CASSRTSGNSYEQYF
TRBJ1-4 | - | TRBV20-1 | TGCAGTGCCGAAAATGAAAAACTGTTTTTT | CSAENEKLFF
TRBJ2-2 | TRBD2 | TRBV6-1 | TGTGCCAGCAGTGGCCCTAGCGGGAGGGCCATAGTTCGCACCGGGGAGCTGTTTTTT | CASSGPSGRAIVRTGELFF
TRBJ1-5 | TRBD1 | TRBV6-1 | TGTGCCAGCAGTGAAAGGACAGGGGGGGATCAGCCCCAGCATTTT | CASSERTGGDQPQHF
TRBJ1-3 | TRBD1 | TRBV10-3 | TGTGCCATCAGACCGACAGGGGCCTCTGGAAACACCATATATTTT | CAIRPTGASGNTIYF
TRBJ1-1 | - | TRBV7-2 | TGTGCCAGCAGCTTCGGCAGGGCTACTGAAGCTTTCTTT | CASSFGRATEAFF
TRBJ1-4 | - | TRBV5-4 | TGTGCCAGCAGCTTGAGGGGGAGTAATGAAAAACTGTTTTTT | CASSLRGSNEKLFF
TRBJ2-1 | - | TRBV6-5 | TGTGCCAGCAGTTACTCTCTCGCCAATGAGCAGTTCTTC | CASSYSLANEQFF
TRBJ2-7 | - | TRBV9 | TGTGCCAGCAGCGTCGGCCCAGGGAACTACGAGCAGTACTTC | CASSVGPGNYEQYF
TRBJ2-7 | TRBD2 | TRBV4-1 | TGCGCCAGCAGCCAACTGACTAGCGGCAGCTCCTACGAGCAGTACTTC | CASSQLTSGSSYEQYF
TRBJ1-4 | - | TRBV7-8 | TGTGCCAGCAGCGTAACAGAAACTAATGAAAAACTGTTTTTT | CASSVTETNEKLFF
TRBJ2-7 | - | TRBV30 | TGTGCCACCAAGGGGTTCGGTCCCTACGAGCAGTACTTC | CATKGFGPYEQYF
TRBJ2-5 | TRBD2 | TRBV5-1 | TGCGCCAGCAGGCCAGGGACCCGACTAGCGGGAGGCCAAGAGACCCAGTACTTC | CASRPGTRLAGGQETQYF
TRBJ1-1 | TRBD1 | TRBV6-1 | TGTGCCAGCAGAACCTTTCCAGGGGGCGGCACTGAAGCTTTCTTT | CASRTFPGGGTEAFF
TRBJ1-5 | - | TRBV2 | TGTGCCAGCAGTCTCGGACGGAGCAATCAGCCCCAGCATTTT | CASSLGRSNQPQHF
TRBJ1-2 | - | TRBV6-1 | TGTGCCAGCAGTGCCACAGAGGTGAGGTATGGCTACACCTTC | CASSATEVRYGYTF
TRBJ2-2 | TRBD2 | TRBV11-3 | TGTGCCAGCAGCTCCCCGGGAGGGCGGAACACCGGGGAGCTGTTTTTT | CASSSPGGRNTGELFF
TRBJ2-1 | TRBD1 | TRBV6-5 | TGTGCCAGCAGGCAACAGACAGGGTTCAATGAGCAGTTCTTC | CASRQQTGFNEQFF
TRBJ2-5 | - | TRBV5-5 | TGTGCCAGCAGCTCAATGGAGACCTTAAGGGTGCGGACCCAGTACTTC | CASSSMETLRVRTQYF
TRBJ2-7 | - | TRBV11-2 | TGTGCCAGCAGCTCCAATCTAGTGGCCTACGAGCAGTACTTC | CASSSNLVAYEQYF
TRBJ1-2 | - | TRBV5-6 | TGTGCCAGCAGCTTGGTCAGCTATGGCTACACCTTC | CASSLVSYGYTF
TRBJ1-2 | TRBD1 | TRBV2 | TGTGCCAGCCTGCCGGGACAGGGGCTCTATGGCTACACCTTC | CASLPGQGLYGYTF